The 18 T cell receptor beta chains presented below share a single source sample, sequenced in a study of cytomegalovirus exposure and HLA in healthy donors. Researchers ran the PCR with 60 Vbeta and 13 Jbeta primers. The repertoire was sequenced with immunoSEQ multiplex PCR; TCRdb's copy has only in-frame clones and lacks some. The sample shows 110,000 to 150,000 clones, 77% of them seen only once. The sample comprised PBMCs. Source of these receptors: a female donor in good health and CMV-seronegative.

The V and J genes are TRBV25-1 and TRBJ1-4, with D tentatively TRBD1 (5 bases). Germline-derived CDR1 and CDR2 are MGHDK and SYGVNS. The CDR3 has 13 amino acids. Trimming removed 4 bases at V and 8 bases at J, with 11 bases between. CDR3: CASSVRGGEKLFF. The CDR3 region has the DNA TGTGCCAGCAGTGTGAGGGGAGGGGAAAAACTGTTTTTT. Full variable domain (remainder filled in from reference TRBV25-1 and TRBJ1-4): EADIYQTPRYLVIGTGKKITLECSQTMGHDKMYWYQQDPGMELHLIHYSYGVNSTEKGDLSSESTVSRIRTEHFPLTLESARPSHTSQYLCASSVRGGEKLFFGSGTQLSVL.

The J gene is TRBJ1-2, the V gene TRBV11-2, with 8 bases matching TRBD1. The CDR3 extends over 16 amino acids. The trim removed 1 base at V and 5 bases at J, leaving 9 bases unmatched. Looked up from germline, CDR1 is SGHAT and CDR2 is FQNNGV. CDR3 nucleotides: TGTGCCAGCAGCTTAGTGGGGCAGGGGGCTATGTATGGCTACACCTTC. It translates to CASSLVGQGAMYGYTF.

The rearrangement joins TRBV7-9 to TRBJ2-1; 7 positions agree with TRBD1. The CDR3 sequence is 14 residues long. The ends lost 5 bases at V and 9 bases at J; junction bases unmatched: 10. Germline lookup yields CDR1 SEHNR and CDR2 FQNEAQ (reference sequence). The CDR3 DNA is TGTGCCAGCAGCCAAACCCGGGACAGTCGTGAGCAGTTCTTC. It codes for CASSQTRDSREQFF.

This chain connects TRBV19 to TRBJ2-1; 13 bases match TRBD2. The V and J ends lost 4 bases and 10 bases, in that order; junction bases with no gene match: 7. CDR1 is LNHDA, CDR2 SQIVND, per germline (reference sequence). The length of the CDR3 is 15 residues. In nucleotides, the CDR3 is TGTGCCAGTAGTACCGGACTAGCGGGAGTAAGAGAGCAGTTCTTC. Amino acid sequence: CASSTGLAGVREQFF.

The chain joins TRBV9 to TRBJ1-2; 9 bases align to TRBD1. V trimming: 2 bases; J trimming: 6 bases; junction bases outside the gene matches: 5. The germline V gene has CDR1 SGDLS and CDR2 YYNGEE. The CDR3 sequence is 14 residues long. The chain's CDR3 is CASSVDYRGHGYTF. CDR3 bases: TGTGCCAGCAGCGTCGATTACAGGGGGCATGGCTACACCTTC. Full variable domain (remainder filled in from reference TRBV9 and TRBJ1-2): DSGVTQTPKHLITATGQRVTLRCSPRSGDLSVYWYQQSLDQGLQFLIQYYNGEERAKGNILERFSAQQFPDLHSELNLSSLELGDSALYFCASSVDYRGHGYTFGSGTRLTVV.

The chain recombines TRBV28 with TRBJ1-1; maybe TRBD1 (5 bases). Germline assignment: CDR1 MDHEN and CDR2 SYDVKM. The CDR3 covers 16 residues. V was pared by 3 bases and J by 5 bases, with 19 bases between. The CDR3 is CASSLDYFPGPTEAFF. DNA of the CDR3: TGTGCCAGCAGTTTGGATTATTTTCCAGGGCCAACTGAAGCTTTCTTT.

This clone was counted once. This chain joins TRBV11-1 and TRBJ1-1, with 7 bases that match TRBD1. CDR1 and CDR2 (germline): SGHAT, FQDESV (reference sequence). The CDR3 sequence is 15 residues long. Losses at the gene ends were 6 bases for V and 5 bases for J; bases not matched to a gene: 12. CDR3 region: CASSHNRQGGTEAFF. For the CDR3, the DNA is TGTGCCAGCAGTCACAACCGACAGGGCGGGACTGAAGCTTTCTTT.

This chain connects TRBV10-3 to TRBJ2-1, with TRBD2 identical over 9 bases. Looked up from germline, CDR1 is ENHRY and CDR2 is SYGVKD. The CDR3 totals 14 residues. CDR3 protein: CAGASSGTKDEQFF. The CDR3 bases are TGTGCAGGGGCCTCTAGCGGGACTAAGGATGAGCAGTTCTTC.

The chain links TRBV9 to TRBJ1-1; D remains unclear. This CDR3 has 12 residues. Looked up from germline, CDR1 is SGDLS and CDR2 is YYNGEE. Trimming cost V 0 bases and J 6 bases, with 6 bases left between them. CDR3 nucleotide sequence: TGTGCCAGCAGCGTAGGAGGCTCTGAAGCTTTCTTT. Translating it yields CASSVGGSEAFF.

The chain joins TRBV7-3 to TRBJ2-1; 12 bases match TRBD2. CDR3 length: 15 amino acids. Germline V gives CDR1 SGHTA, CDR2 FQGTGA. With 2 bases clipped from V and 6 bases from J, the junction kept 2 bases outside the gene matches. This CDR3 reads CASSLELAGGNEQFF. CDR3 DNA: TGTGCCAGCAGCTTAGAACTAGCGGGAGGCAATGAGCAGTTCTTC.

The chain couples TRBV5-1 to TRBJ2-3; TRBD1 matches at 10 bases. Germline V gives CDR1 SGHRS, CDR2 YFSETQ. This CDR3 comprises 16 residues. Losses at the gene ends were 3 bases for V and 5 bases for J; bases not matched to a gene: 9. CDR3 coding DNA: TGCGCCAGCAGCTCAATCCGACAGGGGGCAGGAGATACGCAGTATTTT. Amino acids: CASSSIRQGAGDTQYF.

The CDR3 DNA is TGTGCCAGCAGCCCCCGGACAGACCGCTATGGCTACACCTTC. Protein sequence: CASSPRTDRYGYTF. The chain carries TRBV9 and TRBJ1-2; the D gene is possibly TRBD1 (6 bases). CDR1 and CDR2 (germline): SGDLS, YYNGEE. This CDR3 spans 14 amino acids. V was trimmed by 4 bases and J by 4 bases, leaving 14 bases between them.

DNA of the CDR3: TGTGCCAGCTGGACCGTGGGGAGTAGGAACACTGAAGCTTTCTTT. Its translation is CASWTVGSRNTEAFF. J is TRBJ1-1 and V is TRBV19; D is undetermined. Trimming shortened V by 9 bases and J by 1 base, and 18 bases separated the two germline ends. Germline CDR1 reads LNHDA; CDR2 reads SQIVND (reference sequence). The CDR3 extends over 15 amino acids.

This sequence joins TRBV18 and TRBJ2-7; D is perhaps TRBD2 (6 bases). Trimming removed 2 bases at V and 0 bases at J, with 14 bases between. Looked up from germline, CDR1 is KGHSH and CDR2 is LQKENI. The CDR3 loop spans 16 amino acids. CDR3 amino acids: CASSPMSGLNSYEQYF. In DNA, the CDR3 is TGTGCCAGCTCACCAATGTCGGGACTGAACTCCTACGAGCAGTACTTC.

The chain recombines TRBV6-1 with TRBJ2-1, with 7 bases identical to TRBD2. This CDR3 is built from 16 residues. V gave up 2 bases and J gave up 3 bases; unmatched junction bases: 7. The V gene's germline CDR1 is MNHNS and CDR2 SASEGT. The CDR3 spells CASSEWDYLSYNEQFF. CDR3 nucleotides: TGTGCCAGCAGTGAATGGGACTATCTTAGCTACAATGAGCAGTTCTTC.

The chain joins TRBV5-4 to TRBJ1-6; TRBD1 might be the D (5 bases). There are 15 residues in the CDR3. The V gene's germline CDR1 is SGHNT and CDR2 YYREEE (reference sequence). V was pared by 4 bases and J by 1 base, with 9 bases between. The CDR3 region is CASSIGGSYNSPLHF. As DNA, the CDR3 is TGTGCCAGCAGCATCGGGGGGTCCTATAATTCACCCCTCCACTTT.

V gene TRBV15 combines with J gene TRBJ2-5; 7 nucleotides match TRBD1. CDR1 LNHNV and CDR2 YYDKDF come from the germline V gene (reference sequence). The trim removed 8 bases at V and 2 bases at J, leaving 5 bases unmatched. The CDR3 is made up of 13 amino acids. CDR3 nucleotides: TGTGCCACCCAGGGGACAGTACAAGAGACCCAGTACTTC. Its protein product is CATQGTVQETQYF.

V usage is TRBV30 and J usage is TRBJ1-2; 11 bases align to TRBD1. The junction had 3 bases not matched to a gene; V was cut back by 2 bases and J by 4 bases. The CDR3 contains 14 residues. CDR1 and CDR2 from the germline V gene are GTSNPN and SVGIG (reference sequence). The CDR3 DNA is TGTGCCTGGAGTCCCGGGACAGGGGGCTATGGCTACACCTTC. Encoded protein: CAWSPGTGGYGYTF.